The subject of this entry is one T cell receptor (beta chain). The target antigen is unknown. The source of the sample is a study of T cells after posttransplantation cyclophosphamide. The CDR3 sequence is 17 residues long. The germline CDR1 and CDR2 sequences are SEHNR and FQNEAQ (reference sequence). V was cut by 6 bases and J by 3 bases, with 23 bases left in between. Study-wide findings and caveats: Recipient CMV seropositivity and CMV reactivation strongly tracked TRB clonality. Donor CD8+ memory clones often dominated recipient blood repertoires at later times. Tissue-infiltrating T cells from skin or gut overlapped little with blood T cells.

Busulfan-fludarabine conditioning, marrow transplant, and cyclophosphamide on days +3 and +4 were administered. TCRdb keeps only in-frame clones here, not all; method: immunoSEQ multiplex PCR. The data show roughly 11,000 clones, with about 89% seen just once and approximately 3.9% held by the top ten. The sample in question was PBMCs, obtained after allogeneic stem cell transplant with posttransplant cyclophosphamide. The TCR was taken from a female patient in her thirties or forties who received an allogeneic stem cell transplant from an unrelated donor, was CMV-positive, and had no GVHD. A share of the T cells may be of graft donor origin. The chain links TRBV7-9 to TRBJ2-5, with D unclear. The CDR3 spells CASSPALGSSREETQYF. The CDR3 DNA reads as TGTGCCAGCAGTCCGGCTTTAGGATCGAGCCGGGAAGAGACCCAGTACTTC.